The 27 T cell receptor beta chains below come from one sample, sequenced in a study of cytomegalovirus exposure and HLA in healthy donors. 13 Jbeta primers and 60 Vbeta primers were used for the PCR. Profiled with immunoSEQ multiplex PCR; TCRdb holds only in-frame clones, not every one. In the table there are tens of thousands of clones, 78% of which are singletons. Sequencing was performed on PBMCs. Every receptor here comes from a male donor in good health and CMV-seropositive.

CDR3 sequence reads: CAGIQSRGQYF. For the CDR3, the DNA is TGTGCCGGCATCCAGAGCCGGGGGCAGTACTTC. The chain joins TRBV6-1 to TRBJ2-7; the D gene is possibly TRBD2 (5 bases). The CDR3 extends over 11 amino acids. The V end lost 11 bases, the J end lost 9 bases, and 17 bases lay between the germline ends. The germline V gene encodes CDR1 MNHNS and CDR2 SASEGT.

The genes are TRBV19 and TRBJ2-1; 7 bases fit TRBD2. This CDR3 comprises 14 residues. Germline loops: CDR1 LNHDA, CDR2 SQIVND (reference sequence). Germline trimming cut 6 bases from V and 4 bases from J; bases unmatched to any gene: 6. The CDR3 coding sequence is TGTGCCAGTAGCCCTTCTAGCGGATACAATGAGCAGTTCTTC. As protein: CASSPSSGYNEQFF.

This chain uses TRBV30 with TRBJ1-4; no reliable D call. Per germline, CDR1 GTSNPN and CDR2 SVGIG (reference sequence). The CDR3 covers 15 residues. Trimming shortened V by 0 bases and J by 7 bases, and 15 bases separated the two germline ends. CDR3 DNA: TGTGCCTGGAGTGTAAGGTCGCGGCTCGGTGAAAAACTGTTTTTT. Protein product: CAWSVRSRLGEKLFF.

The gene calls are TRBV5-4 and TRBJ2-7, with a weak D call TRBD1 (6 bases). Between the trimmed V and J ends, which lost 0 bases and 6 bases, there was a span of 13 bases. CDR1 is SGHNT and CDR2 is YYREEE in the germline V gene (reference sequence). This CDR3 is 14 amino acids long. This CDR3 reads CASSLGAGALEQYF. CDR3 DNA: TGTGCCAGCAGCTTGGGCGCAGGGGCCCTCGAGCAGTACTTC.

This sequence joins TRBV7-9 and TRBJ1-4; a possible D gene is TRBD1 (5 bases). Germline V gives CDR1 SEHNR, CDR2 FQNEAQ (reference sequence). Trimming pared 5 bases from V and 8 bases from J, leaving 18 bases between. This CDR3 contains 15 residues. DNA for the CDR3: TGTGCCAGCAGCCCCGGCCCAGGGTTGGGGGAAAAACTGTTTTTT. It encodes CASSPGPGLGEKLFF.

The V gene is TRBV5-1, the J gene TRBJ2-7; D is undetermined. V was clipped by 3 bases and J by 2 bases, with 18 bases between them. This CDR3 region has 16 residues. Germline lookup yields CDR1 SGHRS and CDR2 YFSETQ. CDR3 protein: CASSSVHLTSAYEQYF. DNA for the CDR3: TGCGCCAGCAGCTCCGTACACTTGACAAGTGCCTACGAGCAGTACTTC.

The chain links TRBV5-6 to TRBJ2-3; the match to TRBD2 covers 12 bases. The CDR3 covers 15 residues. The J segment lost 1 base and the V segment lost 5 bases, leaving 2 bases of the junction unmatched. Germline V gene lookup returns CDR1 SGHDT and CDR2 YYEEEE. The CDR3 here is CASRLAGGGTDTQYF. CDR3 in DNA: TGTGCCAGCAGACTAGCGGGAGGTGGCACAGATACGCAGTATTTT.

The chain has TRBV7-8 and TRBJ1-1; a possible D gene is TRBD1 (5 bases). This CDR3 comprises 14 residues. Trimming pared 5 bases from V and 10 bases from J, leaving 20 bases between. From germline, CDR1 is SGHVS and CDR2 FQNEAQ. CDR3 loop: CASSARQKGATAFF. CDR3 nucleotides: TGTGCCAGCAGCGCCCGACAGAAAGGGGCGACAGCTTTCTTT.

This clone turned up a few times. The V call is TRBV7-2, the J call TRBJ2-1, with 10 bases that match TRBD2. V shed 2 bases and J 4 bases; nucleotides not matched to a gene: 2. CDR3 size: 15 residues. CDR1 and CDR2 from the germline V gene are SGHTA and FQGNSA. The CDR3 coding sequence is TGTGCCAGCAGCTTAATACTAGCGGGGTACAATGAGCAGTTCTTC. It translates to CASSLILAGYNEQFF.

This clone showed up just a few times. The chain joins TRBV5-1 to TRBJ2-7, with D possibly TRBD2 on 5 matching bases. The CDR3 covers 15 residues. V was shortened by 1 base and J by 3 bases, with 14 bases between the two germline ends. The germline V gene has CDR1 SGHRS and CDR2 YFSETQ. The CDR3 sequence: CASSLMGSANYEQYF. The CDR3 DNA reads TGCGCCAGCAGCTTGATGGGTAGCGCGAACTACGAGCAGTACTTC.

CDR3: CASSLASRGLLSEQYF. Written as DNA, the CDR3 is TGTGCCAGCAGCTTAGCGTCTCGTGGACTTTTGAGCGAGCAGTACTTC. The chain carries TRBV7-9 and TRBJ2-7; D is perhaps TRBD2 (5 bases). The CDR3 is made up of 16 amino acids. V was pared by 0 bases and J by 6 bases, with 18 bases between. Germline assignment: CDR1 SEHNR and CDR2 FQNEAQ (reference sequence).

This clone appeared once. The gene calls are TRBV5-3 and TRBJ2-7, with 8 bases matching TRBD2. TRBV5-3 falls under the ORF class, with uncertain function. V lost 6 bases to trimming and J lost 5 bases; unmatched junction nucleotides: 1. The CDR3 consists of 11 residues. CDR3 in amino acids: CARKAGDEQYF. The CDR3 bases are TGTGCCAGAAAAGCGGGAGACGAGCAGTACTTC.

This CDR3 is CASSSQSETQYF. The CDR3 DNA sequence: TGTGCCAGCTCCTCCCAGTCAGAGACCCAGTACTTC. The V and J genes are TRBV7-9 and TRBJ2-5; no reliable D call. There are 12 residues in the CDR3. Trimming cost V 8 bases and J 4 bases, with 11 bases left between them. The germline V gene has CDR1 SEHNR and CDR2 FQNEAQ (reference sequence).

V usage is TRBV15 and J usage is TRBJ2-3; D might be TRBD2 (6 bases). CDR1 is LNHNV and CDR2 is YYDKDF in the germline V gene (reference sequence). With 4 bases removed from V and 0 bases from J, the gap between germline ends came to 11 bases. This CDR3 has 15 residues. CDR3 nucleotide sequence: TGTGCCACCAGCATGGGGCTAGCGAGCACAGATACGCAGTATTTT. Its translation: CATSMGLASTDTQYF.

Here the CDR3 reads CASSIRQRNTEAFF. CDR3 sequence (DNA): TGTGCCAGTAGTATTCGACAGAGGAACACTGAAGCTTTCTTT. The rearrangement joins TRBV19 to TRBJ1-1; tentative D call: TRBD1 (5 bases). Trimming left V 3 bases short and J 1 base short, with 9 bases between. The CDR3 sequence is 14 residues long. Per the germline V gene, CDR1 is LNHDA and CDR2 is SQIVND (reference sequence).

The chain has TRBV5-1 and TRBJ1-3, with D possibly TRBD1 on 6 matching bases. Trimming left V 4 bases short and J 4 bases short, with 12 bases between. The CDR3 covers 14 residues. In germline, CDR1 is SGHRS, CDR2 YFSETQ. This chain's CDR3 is CASSVQGLGNTIYF. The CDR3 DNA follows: TGCGCCAGCAGCGTACAGGGCCTCGGAAACACCATATATTTT.

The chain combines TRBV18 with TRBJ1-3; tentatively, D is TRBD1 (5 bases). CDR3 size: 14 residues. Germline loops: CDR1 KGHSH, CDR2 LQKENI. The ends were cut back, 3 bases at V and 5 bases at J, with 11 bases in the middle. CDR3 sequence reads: CASSPGGTRNTIYF. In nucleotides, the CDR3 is TGTGCCAGCTCACCCGGGGGGACTCGAAACACCATATATTTT.

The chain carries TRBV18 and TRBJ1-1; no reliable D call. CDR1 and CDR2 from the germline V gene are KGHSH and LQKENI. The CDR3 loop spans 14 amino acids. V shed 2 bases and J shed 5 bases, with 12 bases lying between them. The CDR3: CASSPWALQTEAFF. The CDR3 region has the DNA TGTGCCAGCTCACCATGGGCTCTGCAGACTGAAGCTTTCTTT.

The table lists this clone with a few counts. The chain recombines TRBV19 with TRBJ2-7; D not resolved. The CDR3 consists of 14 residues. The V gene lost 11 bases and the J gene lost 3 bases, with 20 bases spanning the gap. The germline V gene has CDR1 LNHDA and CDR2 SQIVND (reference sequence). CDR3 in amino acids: CALLPTLTCYEQYF. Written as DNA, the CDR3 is TGTGCCCTACTCCCTACCCTAACTTGCTACGAGCAGTACTTC.

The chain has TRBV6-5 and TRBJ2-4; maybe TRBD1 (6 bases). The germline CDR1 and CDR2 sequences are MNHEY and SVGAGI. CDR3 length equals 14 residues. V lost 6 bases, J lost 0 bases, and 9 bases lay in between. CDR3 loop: CASSWGQAKNIQYF. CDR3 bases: TGTGCCAGCAGCTGGGGACAAGCCAAAAACATTCAGTACTTC.

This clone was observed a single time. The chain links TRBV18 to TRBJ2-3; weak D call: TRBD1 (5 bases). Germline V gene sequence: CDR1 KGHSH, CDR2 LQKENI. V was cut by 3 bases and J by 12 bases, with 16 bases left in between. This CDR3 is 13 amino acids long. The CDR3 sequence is CASSPSQDKRQYF. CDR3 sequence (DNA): TGTGCCAGCTCACCGTCTCAGGACAAGCGACAGTATTTT.

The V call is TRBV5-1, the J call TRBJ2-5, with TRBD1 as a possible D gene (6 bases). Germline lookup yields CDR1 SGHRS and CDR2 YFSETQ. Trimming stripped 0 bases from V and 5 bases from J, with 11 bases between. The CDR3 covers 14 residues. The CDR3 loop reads CASSLGGLRETQYF. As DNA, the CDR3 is TGCGCCAGCAGCTTGGGGGGGCTAAGGGAGACCCAGTACTTC.

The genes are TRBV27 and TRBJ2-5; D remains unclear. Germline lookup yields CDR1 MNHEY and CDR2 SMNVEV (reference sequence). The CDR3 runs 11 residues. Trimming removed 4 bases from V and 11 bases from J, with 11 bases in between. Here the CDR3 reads CASSSPIEQYF. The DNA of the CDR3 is TGTGCCAGCAGTTCCCCGATTGAGCAGTACTTC.

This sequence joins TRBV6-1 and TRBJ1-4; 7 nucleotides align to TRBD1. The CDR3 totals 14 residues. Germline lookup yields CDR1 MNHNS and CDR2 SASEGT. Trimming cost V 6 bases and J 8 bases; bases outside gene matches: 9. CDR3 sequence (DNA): TGTGCCAGCAGCCACACAGGGGTTCGCGAAAAACTGTTTTTT. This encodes CASSHTGVREKLFF.

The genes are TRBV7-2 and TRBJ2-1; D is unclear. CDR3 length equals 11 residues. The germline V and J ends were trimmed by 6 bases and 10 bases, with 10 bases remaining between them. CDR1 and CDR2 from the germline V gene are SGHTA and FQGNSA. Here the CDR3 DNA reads TGTGCCAGCAGTTCTAAGCCAGAGCAGTTCTTC. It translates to CASSSKPEQFF. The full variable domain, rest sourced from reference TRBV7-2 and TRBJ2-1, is GAGVSQSPSNKVTEKGKDVELRCDPISGHTALYWYRQSLGQGLEFLIYFQGNSAPDKSGLPSDRFSAERTGGSVSTLTIQRTQQEDSAVYLCASSSKPEQFFGPGTRLTVL.

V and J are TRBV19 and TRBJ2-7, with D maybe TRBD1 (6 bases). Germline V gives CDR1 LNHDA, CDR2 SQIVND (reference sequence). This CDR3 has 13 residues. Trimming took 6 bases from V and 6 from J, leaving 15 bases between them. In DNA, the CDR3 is TGTGCCAGTAGGGGCAGGGGTTGGCGCGAGCAGTACTTC. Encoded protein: CASRGRGWREQYF.

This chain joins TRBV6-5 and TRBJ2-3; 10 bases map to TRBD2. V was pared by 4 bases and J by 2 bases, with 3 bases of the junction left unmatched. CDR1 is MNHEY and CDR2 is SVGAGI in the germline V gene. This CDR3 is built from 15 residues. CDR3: CASSSGLALTDTQYF. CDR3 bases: TGTGCCAGCAGTTCGGGACTAGCGCTCACAGATACGCAGTATTTT.